Below, 26 T cell receptor beta chains from the same sample are listed, as sequenced in a study of spatial heterogeneity in lung cancer. Notes on the study in general: Tumors with more nonsynonymous mutations had more expanded intratumoral alpha and beta TCRs.

These receptors' targets are unknown. Time point: sample taken at primary tumor resection. Via MiXCR, TCRdb re-called the 5' RACE reads, giving one row per CDR3 protein. Here the sample spans more than 2,500 distinct CDR3 sequences, 5% to 7% being singletons. The source was lung tumor tissue, collected at surgery. The receptors derive from a male donor with early-stage non-small cell lung cancer.

By share of the sample, this clonotype is medium-sized. The size of this beta chain means little, since it is a stray read in a library made for alpha chains. The V call is TRBV5-1, the J call TRBJ2-7; 13 bases are shared with TRBD2. With V trimmed by 4 bases and J by 2 bases, 0 bases remained unmatched. Germline V lookup: CDR1 SGHRS, CDR2 YFSETQ. This CDR3 has 14 amino acids. The CDR3 loop reads CASSGLAGAYEQYF. For the CDR3, the DNA is TGCGCCAGCAGCGGACTAGCGGGGGCCTACGAGCAGTACTTC. The whole variable domain, remainder taken from reference TRBV5-1 and TRBJ2-7, is KAGVTQTPRYLIKTRGQQVTLSCSPISGHRSVSWYQQTPGQGLQFLFEYFSETQRNKGNFPGRFSGRQFSNSRSEMNVSTLELGDSALYLCASSGLAGAYEQYFGPGTRLTVT.

By sample fraction, this clonotype is medium-sized. As an off-target read in a library built for alpha chains, this beta chain has a frequency of little significance. The chain links TRBV20-1 to TRBJ2-7, with 8 positions matching TRBD1. The CDR3 covers 15 residues. The junction had 10 bases not matched to a gene; V was cut back by 4 bases and J by 2 bases. CDR1 and CDR2 (germline): DFQATT, SNEGSKA (reference sequence). The CDR3 DNA reads as TGCAGTGCTACCCCCGTCGGACAGGGCACCTACGAGCAGTACTTC. Translating gives CSATPVGQGTYEQYF.

This clonotype ranks as medium-sized. Within a library made for alpha chains, this beta chain is off target, and its count is uninformative. The chain employs TRBV28 and TRBJ1-2; 7 nucleotides line up with TRBD1. The CDR3 runs to 15 residues. The germline CDR1 and CDR2 sequences are MDHEN and SYDVKM. V was pared by 6 bases and J by 4 bases, with 11 bases of the junction left unmatched. CDR3 sequence: CASSPAFGTAYGYTF. CDR3 DNA: TGTGCCAGCAGCCCAGCCTTTGGGACAGCCTATGGCTACACCTTC.

This clonotype is medium-sized by share. As an off-target read in a library built for alpha chains, this beta chain has a frequency of little significance. V gene TRBV12-3 or TRBV12-4 combines with J gene TRBJ2-3; 8 nucleotides agree with TRBD1. J was trimmed by 6 bases and V by 3 bases; bases with no gene match: 5. CDR3 length: 14 amino acids. DNA of the CDR3: TGTGCCAGCAGTTTGCAGGGGGCTGGGGATACGCAGTATTTT. Translation gives CASSLQGAGDTQYF.

In its sample, this clonotype is medium-sized (0.01 to 0.1%). Being off target in a library aimed at alpha chains, this beta chain has a size of little meaning. The V call is TRBV7-2, the J call TRBJ2-1; possible D gene TRBD2, 6 bases. The V gene's germline CDR1 is SGHTA and CDR2 FQGNSA. The length of the CDR3 is 15 residues. Trimming stripped 3 bases from V and 0 bases from J, with 9 bases between. In nucleotides, the CDR3 is TGTGCCAGCAGCTTCCTAGCGACCTCCTACAATGAGCAGTTCTTC. Amino acids: CASSFLATSYNEQFF.

This clonotype qualifies as medium-sized. The size of this beta chain means little, since it is a stray read in a library made for alpha chains. This rearrangement joins TRBV28 to TRBJ2-1; no firm D call. V lost 7 bases and J lost 0, with 10 bases in between. Germline V CDR1 and CDR2: MDHEN, SYDVKM. The CDR3 has 14 residues. For the CDR3, the DNA is TGTGCCAGCACCGTCAGAAGCTCCTACAATGAGCAGTTCTTC. This sequence encodes CASTVRSSYNEQFF.

This clonotype is termed medium-sized. This beta chain appears as a stray read in a library generated for alpha chains; its size is not informative. This chain links TRBV28 with TRBJ2-1; TRBD2 matches 16 bases. Germline CDR1 and CDR2: MDHEN and SYDVKM. V lost 6 bases, J lost 10 bases, and 12 bases stayed unmatched. The CDR3 spans 17 residues. The CDR3 loop is CASSLVPGLAGGREQFF. As DNA, the CDR3 is TGTGCCAGCAGCTTAGTCCCGGGACTAGCGGGGGGGAGGGAGCAGTTCTTC.

By sample fraction, this clonotype is medium-sized. The library was built for alpha chains, so this beta chain is an off-target read and its size means little. This chain connects TRBV3-1 to TRBJ1-1; D gene unclear. CDR3 size: 12 residues. V was clipped by 4 bases and J by 8 bases, with 11 bases between them. In germline, CDR1 is LGHDT, CDR2 YNNKEL (reference sequence). CDR3: CASSLRTQEAFF. CDR3 nucleotide sequence: TGTGCCAGCAGCCTACGGACTCAAGAAGCTTTCTTT. The full variable domain, with the rest looked up from reference TRBV3-1 and TRBJ1-1, is DTAVSQTPKYLVTQMGNDKSIKCEQNLGHDTMYWYKQDSKKFLKIMFSYNNKELIINETVPNRFSPKSPDKAHLNLHINSLELGDSAVYFCASSLRTQEAFFGQGTRLTVV.

A remark on this clonotype: A library prepared for alpha chains yielded this beta chain as an off-target read; its size is of little meaning. J is TRBJ2-3 and V is TRBV3-1; D is perhaps TRBD2 (5 bases). Germline-derived CDR1 and CDR2 are LGHDT and YNNKEL (reference sequence). CDR3 length: 16 amino acids. The germline V and J ends were trimmed by 4 bases and 3 bases, with 17 bases remaining between them. This CDR3 is CASSPLAGLTTDTQYF. DNA of the CDR3: TGTGCCAGCAGCCCGCTTGCAGGACTCACTACAGATACGCAGTATTTT.

This clonotype qualifies as medium-sized. The library was prepared for alpha chains; this beta chain is a stray read, so its frequency means little. The J gene is TRBJ2-3, the V gene TRBV5-1; weak D call: TRBD2 (6 bases). Germline lookup yields CDR1 SGHRS and CDR2 YFSETQ. CDR3 length: 12 amino acids. Between the trimmed V and J ends, which lost 4 bases and 5 bases, there was a span of 8 bases. The CDR3 nucleotides read TGCGCCAGCAGCCTGGGGGGAGATACGCAGTATTTT. Encoded protein: CASSLGGDTQYF.

By proportion, this clonotype is medium-sized. A library prepared for alpha chains yielded this beta chain as an off-target read; its size is of little meaning. CDR3 amino acids: CASSGQGGYNEQFF. The CDR3, as DNA: TGTGCCAGCTCAGGACAAGGGGGATACAATGAGCAGTTCTTC. This rearrangement joins TRBV18 to TRBJ2-1; a possible D gene is TRBD1 (6 bases). This CDR3 contains 14 residues. From germline, CDR1 is KGHSH and CDR2 LQKENI. V dropped 5 bases and J dropped 4 bases, with 12 bases sitting between them.

This clonotype ranks as medium-sized. This beta chain is off target for a library built for alpha chains, so its abundance means little. This sequence joins TRBV29-1 and TRBJ2-5; no clear D. V was cut by 2 bases and J by 4 bases, with 8 bases left in between. Per the germline V gene, CDR1 is SQVTM and CDR2 is ANQGSEA. The CDR3 extends over 12 amino acids. The CDR3: CSVERLGETQYF. The CDR3 nucleotides are TGCAGCGTTGAAAGACTGGGAGAGACCCAGTACTTC.

This clonotype was counted a few times. The library was built for alpha chains, so this beta chain is an off-target read and its size means little. The rearrangement joins TRBV5-1 to TRBJ1-5; D uncertain. Trimming left V 0 bases short and J 4 bases short, with 5 bases between. CDR3 length: 13 amino acids. CDR1 and CDR2 from the germline V gene are SGHRS and YFSETQ. The CDR3 nucleotides read TGCGCCAGCAGCTTGGCCGGGAATCAGCCCCAGCATTTT. Translation: CASSLAGNQPQHF.

This clonotype has ten or more counts. The library was designed around alpha chains, so this beta chain is a stray read whose abundance carries little weight. This rearrangement joins TRBV28 to TRBJ1-2; D call uncertain. The V end lost 6 bases, the J end lost 4 bases, and 9 bases lay between the germline ends. The germline V gene encodes CDR1 MDHEN and CDR2 SYDVKM. This CDR3 has 12 amino acids. CDR3 residues: CASSPFSYGYTF. DNA of the CDR3: TGTGCCAGCAGCCCGTTTAGCTATGGCTACACCTTC.

At least ten counts were recorded for this clonotype. In a library made to pick up alpha chains, this beta chain is a stray read with a size that means little. The CDR3 loop is CASSPRTSGIPDTQYF. DNA of the CDR3: TGTGCCAGCAGCCCACGGACTAGCGGGATCCCAGATACGCAGTATTTT. The V call is TRBV13, the J call TRBJ2-3, with 12 bases fitting TRBD2. With 5 bases clipped from V and 4 bases from J, the junction kept 7 bases outside the gene matches. From germline, CDR1 is PRHDT and CDR2 FYEKMQ (reference sequence). This CDR3 region has 16 residues.

By sample share, this clonotype is medium-sized. This beta chain is off target for a library built for alpha chains, so its abundance means little. The V gene is TRBV20-1, the J gene TRBJ2-5, with 7 bases identical to TRBD1. This CDR3 has 14 residues. Germline V gene data show CDR1 as DFQATT and CDR2 as SNEGSKA (reference sequence). V lost 6 bases to trimming and J lost 1 base; unmatched junction nucleotides: 8. The CDR3 is CSADLGTAQETQYF. The CDR3, as DNA: TGCAGTGCCGACTTAGGGACAGCCCAAGAGACCCAGTACTTC.

This clonotype is medium-sized (0.01 to 0.1%) in the sample. The library was built for alpha chains, so this beta chain is an off-target read and its size means little. The CDR3: CASSSIAGGWGYTF. DNA for the CDR3: TGTGCCAGCAGCTCGATCGCAGGGGGCTGGGGCTACACCTTC. V usage is TRBV11-2 and J usage is TRBJ1-2, with 8 bases fitting TRBD1. The CDR3 length is 14 residues. The junction had 9 bases not matched to a gene; V was cut back by 4 bases and J by 8 bases. Germline loops: CDR1 SGHAT, CDR2 FQNNGV.

This clonotype qualifies as large (0.1 to 1%). This beta chain came through as a stray read in a library set up for alpha chains, and its size says little. This sequence joins TRBV3-1 and TRBJ2-5, with 7 bases matching TRBD1. The germline V gene encodes CDR1 LGHDT and CDR2 YNNKEL (reference sequence). The CDR3 covers 18 residues. V shed 4 bases and J 5 bases; nucleotides not matched to a gene: 19. The chain's CDR3 is CASSLGLSVGGGGETQYF. The CDR3 nucleotides are TGTGCCAGCAGCCTCGGGTTATCGGTAGGGGGCGGAGGTGAGACCCAGTACTTC.

This clonotype is categorized as medium-sized. The library was built for alpha chains, so this beta chain is an off-target read and its size means little. This chain links TRBV6-5 with TRBJ2-7, with a possible D match to TRBD2 (5 bases). Germline CDR1 reads MNHEY; CDR2 reads SVGAGI. The CDR3 has 15 residues. V was clipped by 5 bases and J by 0 bases, with 14 bases between them. CDR3 nucleotide sequence: TGTGCCAGCAGTCGTAGCGCGCTAAGCTCCTACGAGCAGTACTTC. Translating gives CASSRSALSSYEQYF.

This clonotype counts as large. Being off target in a library aimed at alpha chains, this beta chain has a size of little meaning. This chain connects TRBV7-2 to TRBJ2-2, with unresolved D. The CDR3 length is 13 residues. Trimming shortened V by 5 bases and J by 6 bases, and 10 bases separated the two germline ends. Germline V gives CDR1 SGHTA, CDR2 FQGNSA. CDR3 sequence reads: CASSPVRSGELFF. DNA for the CDR3: TGTGCCAGCAGCCCCGTTCGGTCCGGGGAGCTGTTTTTT.

By share, this clonotype ranks as medium-sized. This beta chain came through as a stray read in a library set up for alpha chains, and its size says little. V usage is TRBV6-2 or TRBV6-3 and J usage is TRBJ1-2; 7 positions agree with TRBD1. CDR1 is MNHEY and CDR2 is SVGEGT in the germline V gene. This CDR3 comprises 13 residues. Trimming took 8 bases from V and 3 from J; bases not matched to a gene: 6. CDR3: CASGRQGDYGYTF. The CDR3 DNA reads as TGTGCCAGCGGAAGACAGGGTGACTATGGCTACACCTTC.

By sample share, this clonotype is medium-sized. This beta chain is a stray read from a library made for alpha chains; its abundance is not meaningful. This sequence joins TRBV7-9 and TRBJ2-2, with 9 bases fitting TRBD2. The CDR3 covers 15 residues. Germline V gene data show CDR1 as SEHNR and CDR2 as FQNEAQ (reference sequence). Trimming cost V 6 bases and J 6 bases; bases outside gene matches: 8. The CDR3 region has the DNA TGTGCCAGCAGGGGGCTAGCGGGGATCGCCGGGGAGCTGTTTTTT. Its translation: CASRGLAGIAGELFF.

By frequency in the sample, this clonotype is medium-sized (0.01 to 0.1%). Little can be read into the size of this beta chain, an off-target read in a library designed for alpha chains. The gene calls are TRBV6-1 and TRBJ1-1; unclear D gene. The CDR3 loop spans 15 amino acids. Trimming cost V 1 base and J 1 base, with 10 bases left between them. The germline V gene has CDR1 MNHNS and CDR2 SASEGT. The CDR3 coding sequence is TGTGCCAGCAGTGAAGGGTTTGTAGGGAACACTGAAGCTTTCTTT. Translating gives CASSEGFVGNTEAFF.

Worth noting for this clonotype: This beta chain is an unintended read in a library built for alpha chains; its size means little. V is TRBV27 and J is TRBJ1-2; weak D call: TRBD1 (5 bases). This CDR3 has 11 residues. Germline assignment: CDR1 MNHEY and CDR2 SMNVEV (reference sequence). The V end was cut by 6 bases, the J end by 8 bases, with 10 bases between. CDR3 region: CASRGVGGYTF. The CDR3, as DNA: TGTGCCAGCAGAGGGGTTGGCGGCTACACCTTC.

This clonotype qualifies as large. Because this beta chain is a stray read in a library intended to capture alpha chains, its abundance should not be given much weight. The rearrangement uses TRBV29-1 and TRBJ1-1; D is uncertain. The CDR3 is made up of 11 amino acids. Per the germline V gene, CDR1 is SQVTM and CDR2 is ANQGSEA. Trimming left V 5 bases short and J 2 bases short, with 6 bases between. CDR3 sequence (DNA): TGCAGCGTTACAAGAAACACTGAAGCTTTCTTT. The encoded protein is CSVTRNTEAFF.

This clonotype is termed medium-sized. This beta chain is a stray sequence in a library constructed for alpha chains; its clone size is not meaningful. The V call is TRBV28, the J call TRBJ2-5; no clear D gene. CDR3 length: 13 residues. CDR1 and CDR2 (germline): MDHEN, SYDVKM. V dropped 6 bases and J dropped 2 bases, with 10 bases sitting between them. CDR3 amino acids: CASSPMGQETQYF. CDR3 nucleotides: TGTGCCAGCAGCCCGATGGGACAAGAGACCCAGTACTTC. The variable domain in full, completed from reference TRBV28 and TRBJ2-5, reads DVKVTQSSRYLVKRTGEKVFLECVQDMDHENMFWYRQDPGLGLRLIYFSYDVKMKEKGDIPEGYSVSREKKERFSLILESASTNQTSMYLCASSPMGQETQYFGPGTRLLVL.